Each of the 28 T cell receptor beta chains below was sequenced from the same sample in a study of OX40 agonist ivuxolimab in advanced cancers. The receptor library was made with the immunoSEQ multiplex PCR assay. TCRdb took over this immuneACCESS table, retaining in-frame rearrangements with V and J assigned. Such tables are incomplete; in checked studies, under half of the missing clones stem from an unresolved V gene, and the remainder is unexplained. The sample yields some 80,000 clones; about nine tenths were counted once. The top ten constitute around 0.31% of the sample. Sequencing used CD4+ or CD8+ T cells sorted from blood, obtained in a trial of the OX40 agonist ivuxolimab. The receptor set was obtained from an adult with an advanced solid tumor such as melanoma, head and neck, liver or kidney cancer.

The chain has TRBV9 and TRBJ2-7; 11 bases line up with TRBD2. Germline values: CDR1 SGDLS, CDR2 YYNGEE. The V and J ends lost 1 base and 5 bases, in that order; junction bases with no gene match: 5. The CDR3 has 15 residues. The CDR3 reads CASSVLAGGPHEQYF. The DNA of the CDR3 is TGTGCCAGCAGCGTATTAGCGGGAGGGCCCCACGAGCAGTACTTC.

The chain carries TRBV11-2 and TRBJ2-7; TRBD1 matches 7 bases. J gave up 3 bases and V 0 bases, and 8 bases lay outside the gene matches. This CDR3 has 16 residues. Germline CDR1 and CDR2: SGHAT and FQNNGV. In nucleotides, the CDR3 is TGTGCCAGCAGCTTAGATCTCCGACAGGGTGGCTACGAGCAGTACGTC. This translates into CASSLDLRQGGYEQYV.

V and J are TRBV27 and TRBJ1-1, with a tentative D call TRBD1 (6 bases). Germline V CDR1 and CDR2: MNHEY, SMNVEV (reference sequence). V gave up 5 bases and J gave up 3 bases, with 13 bases separating them. This CDR3 is 14 amino acids long. The CDR3 sequence: CASSGTLWDTEAFF. In DNA form, the CDR3 reads TGTGCCAGCAGTGGGACACTTTGGGACACTGAAGCTTTCTTT.

The V call is TRBV5-3, the J call TRBJ1-6; no firm D call. TRBV5-3 is an open reading frame, and its role is uncertain. Trimming shortened V by 5 bases and J by 2 bases, and 5 bases separated the two germline ends. This CDR3 contains 13 residues. Written as DNA, the CDR3 is TGTGCCAGAAGGGAAACCTATAATTCACCCCTCCACTTT. Translation: CARRETYNSPLHF.

The chain carries TRBV28 and TRBJ1-5; TRBD1 is a possible D gene (6 bases). Looked up from germline, CDR1 is MDHEN and CDR2 is SYDVKM. The CDR3 contains 12 residues. Trimming removed 6 bases from V and 6 bases from J, with 9 bases in between. The DNA of the CDR3 is TGTGCCAGCAGACAGGGAGGTCAGCCCCAGCATTTT. This sequence encodes CASRQGGQPQHF. Based on the CDR3 plus reference TRBV28 and TRBJ1-5, the full variable domain is DVKVTQSSRYLVKRTGEKVFLECVQDMDHENMFWYRQDPGLGLRLIYFSYDVKMKEKGDIPEGYSVSREKKERFSLILESASTNQTSMYLCASRQGGQPQHFGDGTRLSIL.

This sequence joins TRBV9 and TRBJ2-3; 11 bases line up with TRBD2. This CDR3 contains 17 residues. Germline loops: CDR1 SGDLS, CDR2 YYNGEE. Trimming cost V 0 bases and J 2 bases; bases outside gene matches: 5. The DNA for the CDR3 is TGTGCCAGCAGCGTAGGGCTAGCGGGAGGATCCACAGATACGCAGTATTTT. It is translated as CASSVGLAGGSTDTQYF.

The chain recombines TRBV9 with TRBJ2-2; D perhaps matches TRBD2 (6 bases). The CDR3 consists of 14 residues. CDR1 is SGDLS and CDR2 is YYNGEE in the germline V gene. V lost 7 bases to trimming and J lost 2 bases, with 12 bases between them. This chain's CDR3 is CASGAGLNTGELFF. The CDR3 DNA reads as TGTGCCAGCGGAGCGGGCCTAAACACCGGGGAGCTGTTTTTT.

The chain couples TRBV6-5 to TRBJ2-5; D perhaps matches TRBD2 (5 bases). Deletions cut 4 bases from V and 1 base from J, with 13 bases between. CDR3 length: 15 residues. Per germline, CDR1 MNHEY and CDR2 SVGAGI. Here the CDR3 reads CASSSRPGLQETQYF. CDR3 coding DNA: TGTGCCAGCAGTTCCCGTCCAGGACTCCAAGAGACCCAGTACTTC.

This rearrangement joins TRBV9 to TRBJ2-3; D ambiguous. Trimming removed 4 bases at V and 3 bases at J, with 9 bases between. The germline V gene encodes CDR1 SGDLS and CDR2 YYNGEE. This CDR3 comprises 13 residues. The CDR3 spells CASSNLNTDTQYF. The CDR3 DNA is TGTGCCAGCAGCAACCTTAATACAGATACGCAGTATTTT.

J is TRBJ2-3 and V is TRBV9, with D unclear. Trimming took 0 bases from V and 10 from J, leaving 6 bases between them. The CDR3 runs to 11 residues. Germline V lookup: CDR1 SGDLS, CDR2 YYNGEE. CDR3 amino acids: CASSVADAQYF. As DNA, the CDR3 is TGTGCCAGCAGCGTAGCCGATGCGCAGTATTTT.

The chain joins TRBV6-5 to TRBJ1-2; TRBD1 matches 9 bases. The ends lost 4 bases at V and 1 base at J; junction bases unmatched: 7. The CDR3 loop spans 16 amino acids. CDR1 is MNHEY and CDR2 is SVGAGI in the germline V gene. The CDR3 sequence is CASSLSGTGINYGYTF. DNA for the CDR3: TGTGCCAGCAGTTTATCCGGGACAGGGATTAACTATGGCTACACCTTC.

The chain combines TRBV28 with TRBJ2-3; TRBD2 matches at 9 bases. Losses at the gene ends were 10 bases for V and 5 bases for J; bases not matched to a gene: 7. The CDR3 contains 13 residues. In germline, CDR1 is MDHEN, CDR2 SYDVKM. In nucleotides, the CDR3 is TGTGCCACCATAGCGGGAGCTCTAGATACGCAGTATTTT. Residues: CATIAGALDTQYF.

As DNA, the CDR3 is TGTGCCAGCAGTGAATCCCGGACAGGGGCTGGAAACACCATATATTTT. Its translation: CASSESRTGAGNTIYF. The genes are TRBV25-1 and TRBJ1-3; 9 bases line up with TRBD1. The CDR3 extends over 16 amino acids. V shed 1 base, J shed 2 bases, and the junction held 3 bases outside the gene matches. Germline CDR1 MGHDK, CDR2 SYGVNS.

The chain carries TRBV10-3 and TRBJ2-2, with 9 bases lining up with TRBD1. CDR1 and CDR2 (germline): ENHRY, SYGVKD. The CDR3 extends over 15 amino acids. V shed 5 bases and J 6 bases; nucleotides not matched to a gene: 7. Written as DNA, the CDR3 is TGTGCCATCAGTAAACAGGGGGCTTCGGCCGGGGAGCTGTTTTTT. Amino acids: CAISKQGASAGELFF.

This chain links TRBV18 with TRBJ2-2, with D unresolved. The CDR3 covers 13 residues. CDR1 KGHSH and CDR2 LQKENI come from the germline V gene. V lost 3 bases, J lost 1 base, and 3 bases lay in between. The CDR3 DNA reads TGTGCCAGCTCACCCATGAACACCGGGGAGCTGTTTTTT. Amino acids: CASSPMNTGELFF. Full variable domain (outside the CDR3, taken from reference TRBV18 and TRBJ2-2): NAGVMQNPRHLVRRRGQEARLRCSPMKGHSHVYWYRQLPEEGLKFMVYLQKENIIDESGMPKERFSAEFPKEGPSILRIQQVVRGDSAAYFCASSPMNTGELFFGEGSRLTVL.

This chain uses TRBV10-1 with TRBJ1-1; no definite D call. V lost 2 bases and J lost 1, with 2 bases in between. Germline assignment: CDR1 WNHNN and CDR2 SYGVQD (reference sequence). The CDR3 length is 12 residues. The DNA of the CDR3 is TGCGCCAGCAGTGAGCAGAACACTGAAGCTTTCTTT. It encodes CASSEQNTEAFF.

This rearrangement joins TRBV9 to TRBJ1-3, with D uncertain. V lost 0 bases to trimming and J lost 3 bases, with 10 bases between them. Germline CDR1 and CDR2: SGDLS and YYNGEE. The CDR3 has 15 amino acids. The CDR3 DNA follows: TGTGCCAGCAGCGTAGCCCCGCAGTTTGGAAACACCATATATTTT. It specifies CASSVAPQFGNTIYF.

The genes are TRBV11-2 and TRBJ2-7; 7 bases map to TRBD1. V was pared by 2 bases and J by 7 bases, with 8 bases of the junction left unmatched. The CDR3 is made up of 14 amino acids. The V gene's germline CDR1 is SGHAT and CDR2 FQNNGV. The CDR3 DNA reads as TGTGCCAGCAGCTTATTACAGGGGCTGGGGGAGCAGTACTTC. Translating it yields CASSLLQGLGEQYF.

The V and J genes are TRBV25-1 and TRBJ1-4; D call uncertain. This CDR3 has 15 residues. The V gene's germline CDR1 is MGHDK and CDR2 SYGVNS. Trimming pared 3 bases from V and 8 bases from J, leaving 16 bases between. CDR3 sequence (DNA): TGTGCCAGCAGTGAGAGTGAAGGCCCGGGGGAAAAACTGTTTTTT. Its protein product is CASSESEGPGEKLFF.

V usage is TRBV28 and J usage is TRBJ1-3; no reliable D call. The V end lost 5 bases, the J end lost 2 bases, and 22 bases lay between the germline ends. Per the germline V gene, CDR1 is MDHEN and CDR2 is SYDVKM. The CDR3 is 18 residues long. CDR3 DNA sequence: TGTGCCAGCAGTCAACCGGGCCTCGGAGTTGAGGCTGGAAACACCATATATTTT. Its protein product is CASSQPGLGVEAGNTIYF.

This chain connects TRBV7-3 to TRBJ1-1, with 8 nucleotides matching TRBD1. The CDR3 consists of 13 residues. Germline V gene data show CDR1 as SGHTA and CDR2 as FQGTGA. The V gene end was trimmed by 5 bases and the J gene end by 11 bases; junction bases not matched to a gene: 10. CDR3 nucleotides: TGTGCCAGCAGCCCGGGACAGGCGGCTGGGGCTTTCTTT. Translation gives CASSPGQAAGAFF.

V is TRBV5-6 and J is TRBJ1-2, with D uncertain. The CDR3 is 13 residues long. V gave up 0 bases and J gave up 6 bases, with 9 bases separating them. Germline V gene data show CDR1 as SGHDT and CDR2 as YYEEEE. In nucleotides, the CDR3 is TGTGCCAGCAGCTTGGGGCCGCGGGATGGCTACACCTTC. Translating gives CASSLGPRDGYTF.

In this sample, this clone turned up a few times. This chain uses TRBV5-4 with TRBJ1-1, with TRBD1 as a possible D gene (5 bases). The CDR3 has 15 amino acids. Germline values: CDR1 SGHNT, CDR2 YYREEE (reference sequence). Trimming took off 1 base at V and 2 bases at J, with 12 bases between the two ends. The CDR3: CASSLSGRANTEAFF. For the CDR3, the DNA is TGTGCCAGCAGCTTGTCGGGCAGGGCTAACACTGAAGCTTTCTTT.

V is TRBV7-7 and J is TRBJ2-5; no clear D. The CDR3 is 17 residues long. V lost 5 bases and J lost 2, with 21 bases in between. The germline V gene has CDR1 SSHAT and CDR2 FNYEAQ (reference sequence). The CDR3 region has the DNA TGTGCCAGCAGCCCACTGCCGGCAGGCGAGACTCAAGAGACCCAGTACTTC. This gives the protein CASSPLPAGETQETQYF.

The rearrangement links TRBV7-2 to TRBJ1-5; D is unclear. The germline CDR1 and CDR2 sequences are SGHTA and FQGNSA. V was clipped by 1 base and J by 5 bases, with 9 bases between them. There are 14 residues in the CDR3. CDR3 protein: CASSLVPSYQPQHF. The CDR3 coding sequence is TGTGCCAGCAGCTTAGTGCCATCCTATCAGCCCCAGCATTTT.

The chain is built from TRBV7-2 and TRBJ1-1, with TRBD1 as a possible D gene (6 bases). In germline, CDR1 is SGHTA, CDR2 FQGNSA. V dropped 5 bases and J dropped 4 bases, with 14 bases sitting between them. The CDR3 is 14 amino acids. The CDR3: CASSPRTDSTEAFF. CDR3 nucleotides: TGTGCCAGCAGCCCTAGGACAGATTCCACTGAAGCTTTCTTT.

Notes on this clone: The junction differs from germline at one of its ends, possibly a read error. The V and J genes are TRBV18 and TRBJ2-1, with D maybe TRBD2 (6 bases). The CDR3 runs 16 residues. Germline CDR1 and CDR2: KGHSH and LQKENI. CDR3 residues: CVSSPYGGLSYNEQFF. CDR3 in DNA: TGTGTCAGCTCACCATATGGGGGGTTATCCTACAATGAGCAGTTCTTC.

The chain recombines TRBV28 with TRBJ2-4; no firm D call. The CDR3 is made up of 13 amino acids. V was clipped by 5 bases and J by 0 bases, with 5 bases between them. Germline V gene data show CDR1 as MDHEN and CDR2 as SYDVKM. CDR3 DNA: TGTGCCAGCAGTGTGGGAGCCAAAAACATTCAGTACTTC. Translation gives CASSVGAKNIQYF.